Listed here are 32 T cell receptor beta chains from one sample, sequenced in a study of T cell changes during pregnancy in multiple sclerosis. The protocol was immunoSEQ multiplex PCR, while the TCRdb copy is restricted to in-frame clones and leaves out a portion. Of some 60,000 clones in the sample, just under 90% are singletons; the top ten hold roughly 5%. Sequencing used peripheral blood from another person, used as feeder cells. The receptor source for this set is a human donor whose cells served as feeder cells for cultures in a pregnancy study.

The chain carries TRBV9 and TRBJ2-3, with D maybe TRBD1 (5 bases). The length of the CDR3 is 13 residues. The germline CDR1 and CDR2 sequences are SGDLS and YYNGEE. V lost 1 base and J 3 bases, leaving 6 bases between the germline ends. The CDR3 DNA is TGTGCCAGCAGCGTATCAGGGACAGATACGCAGTATTTT. Protein sequence: CASSVSGTDTQYF.

The chain recombines TRBV9 with TRBJ2-3; D gene uncertain. Germline CDR1 and CDR2: SGDLS and YYNGEE. V gave up 4 bases and J gave up 5 bases, with 14 bases separating them. The CDR3 sequence is 14 residues long. In DNA, the CDR3 is TGTGCCAGCAGCCTGGTGGTAGGGTTAGATACGCAGTATTTT. Translated, it gives CASSLVVGLDTQYF.

The chain carries TRBV5-1 and TRBJ2-3; D is perhaps TRBD2 (6 bases). The germline gives CDR1 SGHRS, CDR2 YFSETQ. The CDR3 runs to 17 residues. V lost 3 bases and J lost 4, with 21 bases in between. The CDR3 sequence: CASSSWQATSSPDTQYF. CDR3 DNA: TGCGCCAGCAGCTCGTGGCAAGCGACTAGTTCTCCAGATACGCAGTATTTT.

This chain links TRBV5-6 with TRBJ1-5; no reliable D call. Germline V CDR1 and CDR2: SGHDT, YYEEEE. The CDR3 is 13 amino acids. V lost 0 bases to trimming and J lost 3 bases, with 4 bases between them. CDR3 sequence reads: CASSLGPNQPQHF. Written as DNA, the CDR3 is TGTGCCAGCAGCTTGGGTCCCAATCAGCCCCAGCATTTT.

This rearrangement joins TRBV9 to TRBJ2-1; no clear D gene. The V gene's germline CDR1 is SGDLS and CDR2 YYNGEE. There are 12 residues in the CDR3. Trimming stripped 3 bases from V and 3 bases from J, with 4 bases between. The chain's CDR3 is CASSDYYNEQFF. CDR3 in DNA: TGTGCCAGCAGCGATTACTACAATGAGCAGTTCTTC.

The chain has TRBV9 and TRBJ1-3; 8 positions agree with TRBD1. The CDR3 extends over 18 amino acids. CDR1 and CDR2 (germline): SGDLS, YYNGEE. Trimming took 3 bases from V and 4 from J; bases not matched to a gene: 15. Here the CDR3 DNA reads TGTGCCAGCAGCGACCCTACAGACAGGGGTTGGGGAGGAAACACCATATATTTT. Residues: CASSDPTDRGWGGNTIYF. Drawing the rest from reference TRBV9 and TRBJ1-3, the complete variable domain is DSGVTQTPKHLITATGQRVTLRCSPRSGDLSVYWYQQSLDQGLQFLIQYYNGEERAKGNILERFSAQQFPDLHSELNLSSLELGDSALYFCASSDPTDRGWGGNTIYFGEGSWLTVV.

The rearrangement links TRBV5-1 to TRBJ2-7; perhaps TRBD2 as D (5 bases). There are 14 residues in the CDR3. V lost 3 bases to trimming and J lost 0 bases, with 10 bases between them. The germline V gene encodes CDR1 SGHRS and CDR2 YFSETQ. DNA of the CDR3: TGCGCCAGCAGCTGGACTGCGAGCTCCTACGAGCAGTACTTC. Protein sequence: CASSWTASSYEQYF.

The J gene is TRBJ2-2, the V gene TRBV7-8; D tentatively reads TRBD1 or TRBD2 (6 bases each). The V end was cut by 5 bases, the J end by 5 bases, with 15 bases between. The germline V gene encodes CDR1 SGHVS and CDR2 FQNEAQ. This CDR3 is 15 amino acids long. Here the CDR3 reads CASSPWGAETGELFF. The CDR3 coding sequence is TGTGCCAGCAGCCCGTGGGGGGCGGAAACCGGGGAGCTGTTTTTT. Using reference TRBV7-8 and TRBJ2-2 for the parts outside the CDR3, the full variable domain is GAGVSQSPRYKVAKRGQDVALRCDPISGHVSLFWYQQALGQGPEFLTYFQNEAQLDKSGLPSDRFFAERPEGSVSTLKIQRTQQEDSAVYLCASSPWGAETGELFFGEGSRLTVL.

With respect to this clone: The germline gene is not matched at one end of the junction; a read error may be the cause. The rearrangement links TRBV2 to TRBJ2-7, with TRBD2 matching 8 bases. This CDR3 spans 13 amino acids. CDR1 is SNHLY and CDR2 is FYNNEI in the germline V gene. The CDR3 nucleotides read TGTGTCAGCAGTGAGTTAGGGACTAGCGAGCAGTACTTC. Residues: CVSSELGTSEQYF.

This chain joins TRBV9 and TRBJ1-1; 12 bases are shared with TRBD1. J gave up 1 base and V 2 bases, and 9 bases lay outside the gene matches. The germline gives CDR1 SGDLS, CDR2 YYNGEE. This CDR3 has 18 amino acids. CDR3 residues: CASSVSLPGQGANTEAFF. The CDR3 region has the DNA TGTGCCAGCAGCGTCTCTCTTCCGGGACAGGGGGCGAACACTGAAGCTTTCTTT.

The chain uses TRBV11-3 and TRBJ2-1; D may be TRBD1 (6 bases). Trimming removed 5 bases at V and 2 bases at J, with 13 bases between. The CDR3 runs to 15 residues. Germline V gene lookup returns CDR1 SGHNT and CDR2 YENEEA. CDR3 residues: CASSRTGSPYNEQFF. The CDR3 DNA reads TGTGCCAGCAGCCGAACAGGGTCCCCCTACAATGAGCAGTTCTTC. Drawing the rest from reference TRBV11-3 and TRBJ2-1, the complete variable domain is EAGVVQSPRYKIIEKKQPVAFWCNPISGHNTLYWYLQNLGQGPELLIRYENEEAVDDSQLPKDRFSAERLKGVDSTLKIQPAELGDSAVYLCASSRTGSPYNEQFFGPGTRLTVL.

This chain uses TRBV5-1 with TRBJ1-4, with a weak D call TRBD1 (5 bases). Germline assignment: CDR1 SGHRS and CDR2 YFSETQ. V was pared by 2 bases and J by 8 bases, with 10 bases between. The CDR3 runs to 13 residues. The CDR3 loop reads CASSLDRQEKLFF. The CDR3 region has the DNA TGCGCCAGCAGCTTAGATAGACAGGAAAAACTGTTTTTT.

The chain joins TRBV5-1 to TRBJ1-1, with D perhaps matching TRBD1 (6 bases). The CDR3 totals 12 residues. V lost 5 bases to trimming and J lost 6 bases, with 11 bases between them. Germline V gene lookup returns CDR1 SGHRS and CDR2 YFSETQ. CDR3 in amino acids: CASRLDSSEAFF. The CDR3 bases are TGCGCCAGCAGACTGGACAGCTCTGAAGCTTTCTTT.

This clone has a handful of counts. The rearrangement uses TRBV5-8 and TRBJ2-7, with 9 bases aligning to TRBD1. Unmatched junction bases numbered 7, after V lost 6 bases and J lost 3 bases. This CDR3 is built from 14 residues. CDR1 SGHTS and CDR2 YDEGEE come from the germline V gene. The CDR3 DNA reads TGTGCCAGCACCCGGGACAGGGATCTCTACGAGCAGTACTTC. This encodes CASTRDRDLYEQYF.

V gene TRBV18 combines with J gene TRBJ2-7; D is undetermined. The ends were cut back, 2 bases at V and 0 bases at J, with 5 bases in the middle. The CDR3 is 13 residues long. Germline V gene data show CDR1 as KGHSH and CDR2 as LQKENI. As DNA, the CDR3 is TGTGCCAGCTCACCAGTTGACTCCTACGAGCAGTACTTC. Residues: CASSPVDSYEQYF.

CDR3 sequence: CASSEAIRGQETQYF. The CDR3 nucleotides are TGTGCCAGCAGTGAAGCGATTCGCGGTCAAGAGACCCAGTACTTC. This chain uses TRBV2 with TRBJ2-5; D ambiguous. Trimming cost V 0 bases and J 2 bases, with 10 bases left between them. This CDR3 is built from 15 residues. Germline V lookup: CDR1 SNHLY, CDR2 FYNNEI. The full variable domain, completed using reference TRBV2 and TRBJ2-5, is EPEVTQTPSHQVTQMGQEVILRCVPISNHLYFYWYRQILGQKVEFLVSFYNNEISEKSEIFDDQFSVERPDGSNFTLKIRSTKLEDSAMYFCASSEAIRGQETQYFGPGTRLLVL.

The rearrangement links TRBV23-1 to TRBJ1-1, with a possible D match to TRBD1 (5 bases). TRBV23-1 is reported as an ORF; its role is uncertain. Trimming shortened V by 6 bases and J by 0 bases, and 17 bases separated the two germline ends. The CDR3 has 16 amino acids. The DNA of the CDR3 is TGCGCCAGCAGCCCTGACAGAATGGTGATGAACACTGAAGCTTTCTTT. This sequence encodes CASSPDRMVMNTEAFF.

This clone appeared once. J is TRBJ2-5 and V is TRBV5-4; a possible D gene is TRBD1 (6 bases). Germline V gives CDR1 SGHNT, CDR2 YYREEE (reference sequence). The CDR3 extends over 15 amino acids. Trimming removed 4 bases at V and 1 base at J, with 14 bases between. CDR3 amino acids: CASSLTGNPQETQYF. CDR3 nucleotide sequence: TGTGCCAGCAGCCTAACAGGGAACCCCCAAGAGACCCAGTACTTC.

This clone was seen a few times. V usage is TRBV28 and J usage is TRBJ1-2; D may be TRBD1 (6 bases). Germline V lookup: CDR1 MDHEN, CDR2 SYDVKM. Deletions cut 3 bases from V and 2 bases from J, with 16 bases between. The CDR3 loop spans 16 amino acids. For the CDR3, the DNA is TGTGCCAGCAGTTTTCAAGGGACACCCATAAACTATGGCTACACCTTC. Translated, it gives CASSFQGTPINYGYTF.

The rearrangement uses TRBV5-4 and TRBJ2-5; 8 bases match TRBD2. Germline CDR1 is SGHNT and CDR2 is YYREEE (reference sequence). Trimming removed 4 bases from V and 5 bases from J; junction bases left unmatched: 7. There are 14 residues in the CDR3. This CDR3 is CASSRTGGVETQYF. CDR3 sequence (DNA): TGTGCCAGCAGCCGAACGGGGGGGGTGGAGACCCAGTACTTC.

V and J are TRBV30 and TRBJ1-2, with unresolved D. Trimming shortened V by 0 bases and J by 4 bases, and 6 bases separated the two germline ends. The CDR3 runs 12 residues. Germline CDR1 GTSNPN, CDR2 SVGIG (reference sequence). The CDR3 bases are TGTGCCTGGAGTGTACCAGCCTATGGCTACACCTTC. It translates to CAWSVPAYGYTF.

The chain combines TRBV30 with TRBJ1-4; possibly TRBD1 for D (5 bases). Germline V gives CDR1 GTSNPN, CDR2 SVGIG (reference sequence). The CDR3 is 17 amino acids. Trimming shortened V by 2 bases and J by 3 bases, and 19 bases separated the two germline ends. The CDR3 DNA is TGTGCCTGGAGTATCGGCGTAGGGGATATGGCTAATGAAAAACTGTTTTTT. It yields the protein CAWSIGVGDMANEKLFF.

The rearrangement joins TRBV5-1 to TRBJ2-1, with 10 bases aligning to TRBD2. Unmatched junction bases numbered 6, after V lost 4 bases and J lost 2 bases. CDR3 length equals 16 residues. CDR1 and CDR2 (germline): SGHRS, YFSETQ. CDR3 nucleotide sequence: TGCGCCAGCAGCGTGGCTAGCGGGAGCACCTACAATGAGCAGTTCTTC. This gives the protein CASSVASGSTYNEQFF.

The rearrangement joins TRBV5-1 to TRBJ2-5; TRBD1 agrees at 12 bases. This CDR3 contains 16 residues. V trimming: 0 bases; J trimming: 5 bases; junction bases outside the gene matches: 5. Germline CDR1 is SGHRS and CDR2 is YFSETQ. The CDR3 is CASSLVGQGAEETQYF. In DNA form, the CDR3 reads TGCGCCAGCAGCTTGGTGGGACAGGGGGCGGAGGAGACCCAGTACTTC.

This chain uses TRBV7-2 with TRBJ1-3, with D perhaps matching TRBD1 (5 bases). V lost 4 bases and J lost 4, with 17 bases in between. The CDR3 is 16 residues long. In germline, CDR1 is SGHTA, CDR2 FQGNSA. The CDR3 region is CASSSSGGVRGNTIYF. CDR3 DNA sequence: TGTGCCAGCAGCTCCTCCGGGGGAGTGAGGGGAAACACCATATATTTT.

This clone was observed a handful of times. The V and J genes are TRBV10-3 and TRBJ1-1; a weak D match, TRBD1 (5 bases). Looked up from germline, CDR1 is ENHRY and CDR2 is SYGVKD. The CDR3 has 15 residues. The V end was cut by 0 bases, the J end by 7 bases, with 15 bases between. CDR3 sequence (DNA): TGTGCCATCAGTGAGTCCGCCCGGGGCGAGGGTGAAGCTTTCTTT. As protein: CAISESARGEGEAFF.

V and J are TRBV19 and TRBJ2-7; tentatively, D is TRBD2 (6 bases). The V gene's germline CDR1 is LNHDA and CDR2 SQIVND (reference sequence). The CDR3 is 14 amino acids. Trimming took 6 bases from V and 2 from J, leaving 14 bases between them. CDR3 sequence reads: CASRGGRNTYEQYF. The DNA of the CDR3 is TGTGCCAGTAGGGGGGGAAGAAACACCTACGAGCAGTACTTC.

The genes are TRBV5-1 and TRBJ1-6, with D uncertain. Trimming took 0 bases from V and 5 from J, leaving 3 bases between them. This CDR3 comprises 13 residues. From germline, CDR1 is SGHRS and CDR2 YFSETQ. Here the CDR3 reads CASSLANNSPLHF. The CDR3 DNA follows: TGCGCCAGCAGCTTGGCGAATAATTCACCCCTCCACTTT.

J is TRBJ2-1 and V is TRBV7-2, with D possibly TRBD2 on 6 matching bases. The ends were cut back, 10 bases at V and 0 bases at J, with 10 bases in the middle. Looked up from germline, CDR1 is SGHTA and CDR2 is FQGNSA. The CDR3 has 13 amino acids. CDR3 sequence reads: CATGTASYNEQFF. The CDR3 bases are TGTGCCACCGGGACTGCCTCCTACAATGAGCAGTTCTTC. The full variable domain, completed using reference TRBV7-2 and TRBJ2-1, is GAGVSQSPSNKVTEKGKDVELRCDPISGHTALYWYRQSLGQGLEFLIYFQGNSAPDKSGLPSDRFSAERTGGSVSTLTIQRTQQEDSAVYLCATGTASYNEQFFGPGTRLTVL.

This clone was recorded a few times. This chain uses TRBV5-6 with TRBJ1-1, with unresolved D. The CDR3 spans 15 residues. Trimming left V 2 bases short and J 2 bases short, with 13 bases between. Germline lookup yields CDR1 SGHDT and CDR2 YYEEEE. In DNA, the CDR3 is TGTGCCAGCAGCTTAGCCGCGGCCTCAAACACTGAAGCTTTCTTT. Translated, it gives CASSLAAASNTEAFF.

The chain links TRBV5-1 to TRBJ2-5, with 12 positions matching TRBD1. Per the germline V gene, CDR1 is SGHRS and CDR2 is YFSETQ. The CDR3 contains 14 residues. V dropped 4 bases and J dropped 5; count of bases not matched to a gene: 3. The CDR3, as DNA: TGCGCCAGCAGCCGGGACAGGGGGCGGGAGACCCAGTACTTC. Encoded protein: CASSRDRGRETQYF.

The chain has TRBV9 and TRBJ1-2; TRBD1 matches 9 bases. CDR1 is SGDLS, CDR2 YYNGEE, per germline. This CDR3 contains 14 residues. The trim removed 0 bases at V and 8 bases at J, leaving 5 bases unmatched. CDR3 coding DNA: TGTGCCAGCAGCGTAGTGGGACAGGGAGACGGCTACACCTTC. This gives the protein CASSVVGQGDGYTF.